The T cell receptor beta chain under discussion was sequenced for a study of T cells in Graves' hyperthyroidism and ophthalmopathy (dated 2019 in TCRdb). With regard to the full study: Peripheral blood was sampled at the time of initial diagnosis, prior to any treatment. A discovery cohort of about a hundred patients, about 40 with Graves' ophthalmopathy and fewer than 65 with stable Graves' hyperthyroidism, was used to find distinguishing TCR V-J signatures. Whether ophthalmopathy could be predicted prospectively was tested in an independent validation cohort made up of about 18 hyperthyroidism patients plus 17 patients who later progressed to ophthalmopathy. The 100 or so discovery patients were randomly split 7:3 into training and test sets. After blood sampling, hyperthyroidism patients were treated with methimazole at a starting dose of 30 mg daily, and ophthalmopathy patients were treated with high-dose intravenous methylprednisolone. According to the paper, TCR Vbeta CDR3 sequencing was carried out on some 130 peripheral blood samples, which came from more than 40 ophthalmopathy, 70 to 80 hyperthyroidism and some 17 progressor patients. In addition, the study compared T-cell repertoires in thyroid tissue and in blood from several Graves' hyperthyroidism patients.

General study outcomes and caveats: No statistical method was used to fix the sample size in advance, and group allocation was not hidden from the investigators. Most expanded thyroid clonotypes (frequency above 0.001) were also detected in blood, suggesting blood repertoires may reflect thyroid immune responses. In validation, the model predicted progression to ophthalmopathy a median of about 6 months before onset, with about 67% sensitivity and about 75% specificity. A model built on a 13 V-J signature distinguished ophthalmopathy from stable hyperthyroidism, reaching roughly 88% sensitivity and about 81% specificity in cross-validation and 80%/75% in testing.

Moderately to severely active disease, a Clinical Activity Score of at least 3, a NOSPECS grade of at least 4, and a duration under 3 months were present in ophthalmopathy patients. Any patient with an uncontrolled infection, another autoimmune disease, pregnancy or lactation was excluded. Diagnoses relied on clinical symptoms, serum thyroxine and TRAb, thyroid ultrasound and orbital computed tomography. Ficoll-Paque density gradient centrifugation was used to isolate PBMCs from 8.5 to 10 ml of fresh peripheral blood. Trizol reagent was used to extract total RNA, and RNA quality was then checked on an Agilent 2100 Bioanalyzer. TCR beta CDR3 regions were amplified from RNA transcripts. A first-round RT-PCR of the TCR CDR3 used the HTBI primer set with the Qiagen OneStep RT-PCR kit. Libraries were constructed in a second round of multiplex PCR, after which size selection and purification were carried out. Paired-end sequencing of the libraries was performed with 100 bp reads on an Illumina HiSeq2000. The original pipeline was this. SOAPnuke was used to process the raw data, throwing out any read that contained adapters or uncalled bases, had a mean Phred below 15, or lacked an exact constant-primer or identifier match. High-quality paired reads were merged using COPE v1.2.5, and each unique nucleotide sequence was defined as a clonotype. MiTCR v1.1 was used to align the clonotypes against IMGT TRBV, TRBD and TRBJ reference segments. Only V-J combinations with frequency above 0.0001, covering about 99% of repertoires, were analysed. A TCS score was defined as the ratio of F50 (clonal expansion) to E x V (chaos), with BLOSUM62-based TCRdist applied between CDR3 peptides within each V-J. Welch's t-statistics and random forest reduced 500 to 650 V-J features to roughly 13, which were used in a naive Bayes classifier (R e1071). TCRdb reanalyzed the raw reads on its own, using fastp at Q25 for trimming and MiXCR for clone calling, and kept in-frame beta chains. Rows matching on CDR3 protein sequence are summarized as one entry with the most common DNA and genes. The V and J calls shown here were made by TCRdb, not taken from the authors' results. This sample holds about 410,000 distinct CDR3 sequences; about 15% were observed only once. Of the sample, roughly 13% is held by the ten largest clones.

Concerning this clonotype itself: The antigen it recognizes is unknown. Base-call qualities are not available, and no considerably larger clone is one nucleotide away.

Spanning cysteine to phenylalanine, the CDR3 consists of 20 amino acids. The CDR3 DNA has 60 bases and is translated from base 1. V is reduced by 3 bases and J by 2 bases, leaving a spacing of 23 bases between them. CDR1 SGHTA and CDR2 FQGNSA were looked up in the germline V gene. This clonotype originated in a man younger than 35 with Graves' ophthalmopathy. Sequenced: blood. The chain uses TRBV7-2 and TRBJ1-6, with the D gene not confidently named. The bases are TGTGCCAGCAGCTTTCTTAATGAGGGTTGGTTGGAGGCCTATAATTCACCCCTCCACTTT. This translates into CASSFLNEGWLEAYNSPLHF.